A single sample is the source of the 5 T cell receptor beta chains below, sequenced in a study of CD8 T cells in Susac syndrome. Reverse transcription of roughly 0.45 to 1 ug RNA was carried out with random hexamers. TCRdb analysed the immunoSEQ multiplex PCR reads with MiXCR anew, one entry per CDR3 protein. The sample shows 75,000 to 100,000 distinct CDR3 sequences, roughly 94% of them seen only once. The sample taken for sequencing was CD8+ T cells from PBMCs. These receptors were taken from a human donor with Susac syndrome.

V is TRBV4-3 and J is TRBJ2-2; tentative D call: TRBD1 (6 bases). There are 15 residues in the CDR3. CDR1 is LGHNA and CDR2 is YSLEER in the germline V gene. Trimming stripped 1 base from V and 4 bases from J, with 10 bases between. CDR3 loop: CASSQGTATTGELFF. CDR3 in DNA: TGCGCCAGCAGCCAAGGGACAGCGACCACCGGGGAGCTGTTTTTT.

The chain recombines TRBV12-3 or TRBV12-4 with TRBJ2-4; the D gene could be TRBD1 or TRBD2 (7 bases each). With 6 bases removed from V and 6 bases from J, the gap between germline ends came to 9 bases. The CDR3 is made up of 12 amino acids. For the CDR3, the DNA is TGTGCCAGCAGCAGGGGGGGAAACATTCAGTACTTC. Amino acids: CASSRGGNIQYF.

The chain has TRBV4-1 and TRBJ2-5; 7 bases agree with TRBD1. The CDR3 totals 13 residues. Germline CDR1 reads MGHRA; CDR2 reads YSYEKL. V lost 4 bases, J lost 4 bases, and 3 bases stayed unmatched. The CDR3 is CASSRDRLETQYF. As DNA, the CDR3 is TGCGCCAGCAGCCGGGACAGACTAGAGACCCAGTACTTC.

The genes are TRBV19 and TRBJ2-7, with a weak D call TRBD2 (5 bases). Per germline, CDR1 LNHDA and CDR2 SQIVND (reference sequence). CDR3 length equals 12 residues. The V gene lost 3 bases and the J gene lost 5 bases, with 8 bases spanning the gap. In DNA, the CDR3 is TGTGCCAGTAGTATTTCCGGGGACGAGCAGTACTTC. It is translated as CASSISGDEQYF. The entire variable domain, with the rest obtained from reference TRBV19 and TRBJ2-7, is as follows: DGGITQSPKYLFRKEGQNVTLSCEQNLNHDAMYWYRQDPGQGLRLIYYSQIVNDFQKGDIAEGYSVSREKKESFPLTVTSAQKNPTAFYLCASSISGDEQYFGPGTRLTVT.

The chain joins TRBV30 to TRBJ2-5; D is uncertain. The CDR3 is 13 residues long. The V end lost 0 bases, the J end lost 3 bases, and 8 bases lay between the germline ends. Germline V gene lookup returns CDR1 GTSNPN and CDR2 SVGIG (reference sequence). CDR3 bases: TGTGCCTGGAGTGTGGGAAGTAAAGAGACCCAGTACTTC. It yields the protein CAWSVGSKETQYF. Complete variable domain (other parts from reference TRBV30 and TRBJ2-5): SQTIHQWPATLVQPVGSPLSLECTVEGTSNPNLYWYRQAAGRGLQLLFYSVGIGQISSEVPQNLSASRPQDRQFILSSKKLLLSDSGFYLCAWSVGSKETQYFGPGTRLLVL.